This passage covers 27 T cell receptor beta chains from one sample sequenced in a study of PD-1 blockade in classical Hodgkin lymphoma. TCRdb keeps only in-frame clones here, not all; method: immunoSEQ multiplex PCR. This sample carries 100,000 to 120,000 clones, approximately 89% of them seen once, and the ten largest clones take around a fifth. Time point here: cycle 4 day 1 (C4D1), after 5 to 7 weeks of nivolumab. Autologous stem cell transplantation was followed by relapse in every patient, and brentuximab vedotin exposure varied. The sample here was peripheral blood mononuclear cells (PBMCs), taken before the fourth cycle of nivolumab. These receptors were taken from a human donor with classical Hodgkin lymphoma.

This sequence joins TRBV6-5 and TRBJ2-7; 8 bases are shared with TRBD1. The germline gives CDR1 MNHEY, CDR2 SVGAGI. This CDR3 is 16 amino acids long. The junction had 6 bases not matched to a gene; V was cut back by 2 bases and J by 0 bases. CDR3: CASSYGGTGSSYEQYF. The CDR3, as DNA: TGTGCCAGCAGTTACGGTGGGACAGGCAGCTCCTACGAGCAGTACTTC.

The V gene is TRBV2, the J gene TRBJ1-1, with 7 bases fitting TRBD1. Trimming at V came to 6 bases and at J to 4 bases, leaving 11 bases not matched to a gene. Germline V CDR1 and CDR2: SNHLY, FYNNEI. This CDR3 comprises 15 residues. The CDR3 is CASRKRGGGITEAFF. CDR3 nucleotides: TGTGCCAGCAGGAAGAGGGGAGGGGGCATCACTGAAGCTTTCTTT.

The rearrangement uses TRBV5-4 and TRBJ1-1; maybe TRBD1 (6 bases). Per germline, CDR1 SGHNT and CDR2 YYREEE (reference sequence). V was shortened by 5 bases and J by 0 bases, with 14 bases between the two germline ends. The CDR3 has 15 amino acids. The DNA of the CDR3 is TGTGCCAGCAGTTACCAGGGGTCCCTGAACACTGAAGCTTTCTTT. Protein product: CASSYQGSLNTEAFF.

This clone was counted once. V and J are TRBV2 and TRBJ2-1, with D possibly being TRBD2 (5 bases). Trimming removed 6 bases from V and 4 bases from J, with 13 bases in between. The germline V gene encodes CDR1 SNHLY and CDR2 FYNNEI. The CDR3 runs to 14 residues. The DNA of the CDR3 is TGTGCCAGCAGAACTGAGGGCGTATACAATGAGCAGTTCTTC. It yields the protein CASRTEGVYNEQFF. Together with reference TRBV2 and TRBJ2-1, the CDR3 gives the full variable domain: EPEVTQTPSHQVTQMGQEVILRCVPISNHLYFYWYRQILGQKVEFLVSFYNNEISEKSEIFDDQFSVERPDGSNFTLKIRSTKLEDSAMYFCASRTEGVYNEQFFGPGTRLTVL.

The gene calls are TRBV7-9 and TRBJ2-5; D unclear. The length of the CDR3 is 13 residues. The ends were cut back, 0 bases at V and 2 bases at J, with 4 bases in the middle. Germline lookup yields CDR1 SEHNR and CDR2 FQNEAQ (reference sequence). CDR3 sequence: CASSLAVQETQYF. The CDR3 coding sequence is TGTGCCAGCAGCTTAGCGGTACAAGAGACCCAGTACTTC.

The chain combines TRBV19 with TRBJ2-1, with 10 bases lining up with TRBD1. The V gene's germline CDR1 is LNHDA and CDR2 SQIVND (reference sequence). This CDR3 spans 19 amino acids. V lost 1 base to trimming and J lost 7 bases; unmatched junction nucleotides: 16. CDR3 loop: CASSIVPGFPRDRGNEQFF. CDR3 nucleotides: TGTGCCAGTAGTATAGTTCCGGGGTTTCCCCGGGACAGGGGTAATGAGCAGTTCTTC. Filled out from reference TRBV19 and TRBJ2-1, the complete variable domain reads DGGITQSPKYLFRKEGQNVTLSCEQNLNHDAMYWYRQDPGQGLRLIYYSQIVNDFQKGDIAEGYSVSREKKESFPLTVTSAQKNPTAFYLCASSIVPGFPRDRGNEQFFGPGTRLTVL.

This chain connects TRBV5-1 to TRBJ1-5; 8 bases are shared with TRBD1. V was clipped by 4 bases and J by 4 bases; unmatched bases: 7. CDR3 length equals 15 residues. Looked up from germline, CDR1 is SGHRS and CDR2 is YFSETQ. DNA of the CDR3: TGCGCCAGCAGCCGGACGACAGGGGTAAATCAGCCCCAGCATTTT. Amino acids: CASSRTTGVNQPQHF.

The CDR3 here is CASSSPRDPRGDTGELFF. CDR3 bases: TGTGCCAGCAGCTCCCCCCGGGACCCACGGGGGGACACCGGGGAGCTGTTTTTT. The chain links TRBV7-6 to TRBJ2-2; 7 bases match TRBD2. CDR3 size: 18 residues. V trimming: 4 bases; J trimming: 3 bases; junction bases outside the gene matches: 14. Germline-derived CDR1 and CDR2 are SGHVS and FNYEAQ.

V gene TRBV5-4 combines with J gene TRBJ2-4, with 8 bases matching TRBD2. With V trimmed by 0 bases and J by 8 bases, 4 bases remained unmatched. The CDR3 covers 14 residues. Germline CDR1 is SGHNT and CDR2 is YYREEE (reference sequence). CDR3 amino acids: CASSLDLGRDIQYF. The DNA of the CDR3 is TGTGCCAGCAGCTTGGACCTCGGGAGGGACATTCAGTACTTC.

V gene TRBV28 combines with J gene TRBJ2-7; D is undetermined. With 4 bases removed from V and 0 bases from J, the gap between germline ends came to 19 bases. The CDR3 runs to 17 residues. Germline assignment: CDR1 MDHEN and CDR2 SYDVKM. In nucleotides, the CDR3 is TGTGCCAGCAGTTCCCGATTAGTGGCGGCGCTCTCCTACGAGCAGTACTTC. Translation gives CASSSRLVAALSYEQYF.

The DNA for the CDR3 is TGCGCCAGCAGCTCCCCCGTTACCGGGACAAAAAACACCGGGGAGCTGTTTTTT. Translation gives CASSSPVTGTKNTGELFF. The chain recombines TRBV5-1 with TRBJ2-2; D is possibly TRBD1 (6 bases). Germline V gene lookup returns CDR1 SGHRS and CDR2 YFSETQ. CDR3 size: 18 residues. V gave up 3 bases and J gave up 2 bases, with 20 bases separating them.

V gene TRBV12-5 combines with J gene TRBJ1-5, with 7 nucleotides matching TRBD1. CDR1 is LGHNT, CDR2 FRNRAP, per germline. Trimming removed 6 bases from V and 3 bases from J; junction bases left unmatched: 2. The CDR3 has 13 residues. Written as DNA, the CDR3 is TGTGCTAGTGGGACAGGGATCAATCAGCCCCAGCATTTT. This translates into CASGTGINQPQHF.

J is TRBJ2-1 and V is TRBV28, with 7 nucleotides matching TRBD2. In germline, CDR1 is MDHEN, CDR2 SYDVKM. Losses at the gene ends were 1 base for V and 0 bases for J; bases not matched to a gene: 3. The CDR3 has 16 amino acids. The CDR3 nucleotides are TGTGCCAGCAGTTTATTGCGGGAGAACTCCTACAATGAGCAGTTCTTC. It codes for CASSLLRENSYNEQFF. Full variable domain (missing parts from reference TRBV28 and TRBJ2-1): DVKVTQSSRYLVKRTGEKVFLECVQDMDHENMFWYRQDPGLGLRLIYFSYDVKMKEKGDIPEGYSVSREKKERFSLILESASTNQTSMYLCASSLLRENSYNEQFFGPGTRLTVL.

This chain links TRBV7-9 with TRBJ1-1; D is unresolved. Germline V lookup: CDR1 SEHNR, CDR2 FQNEAQ (reference sequence). The CDR3 is 14 residues long. V was cut by 0 bases and J by 7 bases, with 12 bases left in between. CDR3 DNA: TGTGCCAGCAGCTTAGCGGCAGAGGAGGGTGAAGCTTTCTTT. Amino acid sequence: CASSLAAEEGEAFF.

The CDR3 region is CASSRRGLASYEQYF. The CDR3 DNA sequence: TGTGCCAGCAGCCGGCGAGGACTAGCCTCCTACGAGCAGTACTTC. J is TRBJ2-7 and V is TRBV5-6; 8 bases line up with TRBD2. The CDR3 is 15 residues long. Trimming cost V 4 bases and J 0 bases; bases outside gene matches: 6. Germline CDR1 reads SGHDT; CDR2 reads YYEEEE.

V usage is TRBV5-1 and J usage is TRBJ2-7; the D gene is possibly TRBD2 (5 bases). The CDR3 is 15 amino acids. The V gene lost 5 bases and the J gene lost 6 bases, with 21 bases spanning the gap. Germline lookup yields CDR1 SGHRS and CDR2 YFSETQ. In DNA, the CDR3 is TGCGCCAGCAGGAGTAGTGGAATAGCGAATGGCGAGCAGTACTTC. Translating it yields CASRSSGIANGEQYF.

The V gene is TRBV29-1, the J gene TRBJ2-1, with 8 bases identical to TRBD2. The V gene end was trimmed by 6 bases and the J gene end by 7 bases; junction bases not matched to a gene: 14. This CDR3 contains 15 residues. CDR1 SQVTM and CDR2 ANQGSEA come from the germline V gene. CDR3 sequence: CSVRGDLAGKNEQFF. The CDR3 nucleotides read TGCAGCGTCCGAGGAGATCTAGCGGGTAAGAATGAGCAGTTCTTC.

In nucleotides, the CDR3 is TGTGCCACCGACAATCGGAAACTAGCGGGAACGGGCTCCTACAATGAGCAGTTCTTC. It translates to CATDNRKLAGTGSYNEQFF. The chain uses TRBV19 and TRBJ2-1; TRBD2 aligns across 10 bases. There are 19 residues in the CDR3. J was trimmed by 0 bases and V by 10 bases; bases with no gene match: 18. The germline CDR1 and CDR2 sequences are LNHDA and SQIVND (reference sequence).

This clone was recorded a few times. The genes are TRBV7-8 and TRBJ1-2; TRBD1 matches at 8 bases. The CDR3 extends over 15 amino acids. CDR1 and CDR2 (germline): SGHVS, FQNEAQ. Unmatched junction bases numbered 9, after V lost 5 bases and J lost 4 bases. The CDR3 coding sequence is TGTGCCAGCAGCGGCACGGACAGGGTCGCCTATGGCTACACCTTC. This encodes CASSGTDRVAYGYTF.

The chain recombines TRBV7-7 with TRBJ2-3; D gene unclear. With 5 bases removed from V and 6 bases from J, the gap between germline ends came to 12 bases. Germline V lookup: CDR1 SSHAT, CDR2 FNYEAQ (reference sequence). The CDR3 is made up of 13 amino acids. The CDR3 spells CASSQTPRDTQYF. DNA for the CDR3: TGTGCCAGCAGCCAAACACCTCGGGATACGCAGTATTTT.

This clone was observed a handful of times. The rearrangement joins TRBV18 to TRBJ2-7, with D hard to call. Germline values: CDR1 KGHSH, CDR2 LQKENI. V shed 4 bases and J shed 1 base, with 2 bases lying between them. The CDR3 has 11 amino acids. The CDR3 coding sequence is TGTGCCAGCTCACAGTCCTACGAGCAGTACTTC. Protein: CASSQSYEQYF.

The chain is built from TRBV4-1 and TRBJ2-7; D gene uncertain. With 0 bases removed from V and 5 bases from J, the gap between germline ends came to 11 bases. This CDR3 is 14 amino acids long. Per germline, CDR1 MGHRA and CDR2 YSYEKL. The DNA for the CDR3 is TGCGCCAGCAGCCAAGATCCCATCCAGGACGAGCAGTACTTC. Translated, it gives CASSQDPIQDEQYF.

This clone was counted a few times. Other DNA sequences in this specimen translate into the identical CDR3. The rearrangement uses TRBV20-1 and TRBJ1-1; D gene ambiguous. The CDR3 is 11 amino acids. Trimming removed 2 bases from V and 0 bases from J, with 1 base in between. Germline CDR1 reads DFQATT; CDR2 reads SNEGSKA (reference sequence). CDR3 region: CSARLNTEAFF. Written as DNA, the CDR3 is TGCAGTGCTAGACTGAACACTGAAGCTTTCTTT.

The chain links TRBV28 to TRBJ2-1, with TRBD2 identical over 13 bases. CDR1 is MDHEN and CDR2 is SYDVKM in the germline V gene. The CDR3 consists of 16 residues. V shed 8 bases and J 15 bases; nucleotides not matched to a gene: 19. CDR3 nucleotides: TGTGCCAGCGGCCTGAGCGGACTAGCGGGAGCTTACCGAGGGTTCTTC. It is translated as CASGLSGLAGAYRGFF.

This chain connects TRBV5-5 to TRBJ1-4; 8 bases match TRBD1. Losses at the gene ends were 3 bases for V and 4 bases for J; bases not matched to a gene: 11. The CDR3 is made up of 17 amino acids. In germline, CDR1 is SGHKS, CDR2 YYEKEE (reference sequence). The CDR3 region is CASSYKPTDRDNEKLFF. The CDR3 DNA follows: TGTGCCAGCAGCTACAAACCCACGGACAGGGATAATGAAAAACTGTTTTTT.

The chain combines TRBV2 with TRBJ1-1; the D gene is possibly TRBD1 (6 bases). This CDR3 is built from 14 residues. Germline V gives CDR1 SNHLY, CDR2 FYNNEI. The V end was cut by 6 bases, the J end by 4 bases, with 15 bases between. The CDR3 DNA reads as TGTGCCAGCAGGGGTATACAGGGATCCACTGAAGCTTTCTTT. This encodes CASRGIQGSTEAFF. The variable domain in full, completed from reference TRBV2 and TRBJ1-1, reads EPEVTQTPSHQVTQMGQEVILRCVPISNHLYFYWYRQILGQKVEFLVSFYNNEISEKSEIFDDQFSVERPDGSNFTLKIRSTKLEDSAMYFCASRGIQGSTEAFFGQGTRLTVV.

This chain joins TRBV7-9 and TRBJ2-7; D gene ambiguous. This CDR3 is 12 amino acids long. Germline V gene data show CDR1 as SEHNR and CDR2 as FQNEAQ (reference sequence). V dropped 4 bases and J dropped 6 bases, with 10 bases sitting between them. This chain's CDR3 is CASSSQVSEQYF. In nucleotides, the CDR3 is TGTGCCAGCAGCTCCCAAGTATCCGAGCAGTACTTC.